One and the same sample provided the 18 T cell receptor beta chains below, sequenced in a study of CD8+CD57+ T cells in acquired aplastic anemia. TCR beta VDJ and CDR3 profiling used genomic DNA as template. TCRdb independently ran MiXCR on the reads; one entry per CDR3 protein. The sample has approximately 380,000 distinct CDR3 sequences; around 72% are singletons. Sequences were obtained from sorted CD4+, CD8+, or CD8+CD57+ T cells (not recorded which) from PBMCs. Receptors originate from a human donor in good health, serving as a control.

The chain couples TRBV9 to TRBJ1-6; D might be TRBD1 (6 bases). Trimming took 5 bases from V and 13 from J, leaving 25 bases between them. Germline values: CDR1 SGDLS, CDR2 YYNGEE. The CDR3 is 16 amino acids. The CDR3 region has the DNA TGTGCCAGCAGTTTAGGGGGTTGGGGCGAAGATCCGCCCCTCCACTTT. Protein: CASSLGGWGEDPPLHF.

The chain has TRBV7-2 and TRBJ2-6; unclear D gene. This CDR3 has 15 amino acids. V lost 5 bases to trimming and J lost 3 bases, with 11 bases between them. The germline CDR1 and CDR2 sequences are SGHTA and FQGNSA. The CDR3 loop is CASSLLSSGANVLTF. The CDR3 region has the DNA TGTGCCAGCAGCCTGCTGTCGAGTGGGGCCAACGTCCTGACTTTC.

The J gene is TRBJ2-5, the V gene TRBV9; 9 bases match TRBD2. This CDR3 is built from 16 residues. The junction had 9 bases not matched to a gene; V was cut back by 5 bases and J by 1 base. CDR1 and CDR2 from the germline V gene are SGDLS and YYNGEE. The chain's CDR3 is CASSPWSGGLQETQYF. In DNA, the CDR3 is TGTGCCAGCAGTCCTTGGAGCGGGGGGCTCCAAGAGACCCAGTACTTC.

A note on this clonotype: The junction departs from the called germline gene at one end, perhaps through a read error. The V gene is TRBV5-1, the J gene TRBJ1-6, with D tentatively TRBD1 (6 bases). Germline V gives CDR1 SGHRS, CDR2 YFSETQ. The CDR3 is 14 amino acids. The CDR3 reads CASSLAVGGAPLHF. CDR3 DNA: TGTGCCAGCAGCTTGGCGGTAGGGGGTGCACCCCTCCACTTT.

This clonotype has just a few counts. This chain links TRBV20-1 with TRBJ2-7; TRBD1 agrees at 9 bases. The V and J ends lost 3 bases and 4 bases, in that order; junction bases with no gene match: 13. Germline CDR1 reads DFQATT; CDR2 reads SNEGSKA (reference sequence). The CDR3 spans 16 residues. CDR3 sequence reads: CSASHLRTGDLYEQYF. CDR3 in DNA: TGCAGTGCTAGCCACCTTAGGACAGGGGACTTATACGAGCAGTACTTC.

This chain joins TRBV5-1 and TRBJ2-7, with D hard to call. Near its end, the DNA agrees better with TRBJ2-1, so the J call may be wrong. This CDR3 contains 17 residues. Germline CDR1 is SGHRS and CDR2 is YFSETQ. CDR3 amino acids: CASSLTYSRLGGDEQFF. CDR3 coding DNA: TGCGCCAGCAGCTTGACGTACTCTAGATTGGGCGGTGACGAGCAGTTCTTC.

The genes are TRBV10-1 and TRBJ1-2; D call uncertain. Trimming took off 8 bases at V and 6 bases at J, with 19 bases between the two ends. The CDR3 contains 14 residues. CDR1 and CDR2 from the germline V gene are WNHNN and SYGVQD (reference sequence). CDR3 amino acids: CASAESPYPHGYTF. The CDR3 DNA follows: TGCGCCAGCGCTGAGTCTCCCTACCCTCATGGCTACACCTTC.

Remarks on this clonotype: Sequence at one end of the junction differs from germline and may be a read error. The chain is built from TRBV7-2 and TRBJ1-6; no clear D gene. This CDR3 comprises 12 residues. The germline V gene has CDR1 SGHTA and CDR2 FQGNSA. The CDR3 nucleotides are TGTGCCGGCACTCTCTATAATTCGCCCCTCCACTTT. Protein sequence: CAGTLYNSPLHF.

The sample holds many counts of this clonotype. The chain recombines TRBV20-1 with TRBJ1-2; D might be TRBD1 (6 bases). The CDR3 length is 15 residues. CDR1 is DFQATT, CDR2 SNEGSKA, per germline (reference sequence). Trimming removed 0 bases at V and 1 base at J, with 12 bases between. Here the CDR3 reads CSARDLRTVNYGYTF. The CDR3 bases are TGCAGTGCTAGAGACCTAAGGACAGTTAACTATGGCTACACCTTC.

A word on this clonotype: One end of the junction does not line up with germline, which may come from a read error. The V gene is TRBV7-2, the J gene TRBJ2-5; TRBD2 matches 9 bases. The CDR3 spans 14 residues. Germline V gives CDR1 SGHTA, CDR2 FQGNSA. CDR3 in amino acids: CASSARGLAFDQQF. The CDR3 nucleotides read TGTGCCAGCAGCGCTCGGGGACTAGCTTTCGACCAGCAGTTC.

This chain connects TRBV14 to TRBJ2-5; D is uncertain. The CDR3 has 16 amino acids. Germline V gives CDR1 SGHDN, CDR2 FVKESK. The V end was cut by 4 bases, the J end by 8 bases, with 23 bases between. The CDR3 nucleotides are TGTGCCAGCAGCCGGGCTAACAGCCGTGGTAACACCACCCAGTACTTC. It codes for CASSRANSRGNTTQYF.

With regard to this clonotype: Since the CDR3 does not end with the conserved phenylalanine or tryptophan, this likely comes from a read error. No DNA is shown, since the ends of the CDR3 on it are uncertain; the CDR3 is the one TCRdb lists. The chain links TRBV7-8 to TRBJ1-6. Germline CDR1 and CDR2: SGHVS and FQNEAQ. The CDR3 totals 13 residues, both ends included. The CDR3 reads CASSTAGGGVNND.

This clonotype was seen at least ten times. A read error may produce the germline difference seen at one junction end. The J gene is TRBJ2-5, the V gene TRBV4-3, with 9 bases that match TRBD1. CDR3 length: 13 amino acids. From germline, CDR1 is LGHNA and CDR2 YSLEER. The CDR3 protein is CASSQTGGETQYF. Written as DNA, the CDR3 is TGTGCCAGCAGTCAGACAGGGGGTGAGACCCAGTACTTC.

In the case of this clonotype: A read error may produce the germline difference seen at one junction end. The chain uses TRBV24-1 and TRBJ2-3; TRBD2 matches 11 bases. Germline V gene lookup returns CDR1 KGHDR and CDR2 SFDVKD. The CDR3 spans 15 residues. The CDR3 nucleotides read TGTGCCAGCAGCTCCCTAGCGGGGGGCACAGATACGCAGCAGTTT. Translation gives CASSSLAGGTDTQQF.

V and J are TRBV7-3 and TRBJ2-7; 8 bases fit TRBD1. The CDR3 sequence is 14 residues long. Germline assignment: CDR1 SGHTA and CDR2 FQGTGA. V lost 3 bases to trimming and J lost 7 bases; unmatched junction nucleotides: 8. The CDR3 loop reads CASSFGGQVLEQYF. The CDR3 DNA is TGTGCCAGCAGCTTCGGGGGACAGGTTTTGGAGCAGTACTTC.

There are many counts of this clonotype. V gene TRBV6-5 combines with J gene TRBJ1-2, with a weak D call TRBD1 (5 bases). V shed 4 bases and J shed 4 bases, with 16 bases lying between them. The CDR3 extends over 15 amino acids. CDR1 and CDR2 from the germline V gene are MNHEY and SVGAGI. The CDR3 here is CASSWGVDTSYGYTF. The CDR3 region has the DNA TGTGCCAGCAGTTGGGGCGTGGACACATCCTATGGCTACACCTTC.

This clonotype was recorded at least ten times. J is TRBJ2-1 and V is TRBV2; D perhaps matches TRBD1 (6 bases). The CDR3 spans 14 residues. Trimming removed 1 base at V and 9 bases at J, with 13 bases between. Germline CDR1 is SNHLY and CDR2 is FYNNEI. The CDR3 DNA is TGTGCCAGCAGTGAAGGAAGGCAGGGGTTTGAGCAGTTCTTC. Encoded protein: CASSEGRQGFEQFF.

This chain connects TRBV24-1 to TRBJ2-2; 8 bases line up with TRBD2. J gave up 3 bases and V 3 bases, and 2 bases lay outside the gene matches. Germline CDR1 reads KGHDR; CDR2 reads SFDVKD. This CDR3 spans 15 amino acids. The CDR3, as DNA: TGTGCCACCAGTGATATACTAGCGGACACCGGGGAGCTGTTTTTT. Amino acid sequence: CATSDILADTGELFF.